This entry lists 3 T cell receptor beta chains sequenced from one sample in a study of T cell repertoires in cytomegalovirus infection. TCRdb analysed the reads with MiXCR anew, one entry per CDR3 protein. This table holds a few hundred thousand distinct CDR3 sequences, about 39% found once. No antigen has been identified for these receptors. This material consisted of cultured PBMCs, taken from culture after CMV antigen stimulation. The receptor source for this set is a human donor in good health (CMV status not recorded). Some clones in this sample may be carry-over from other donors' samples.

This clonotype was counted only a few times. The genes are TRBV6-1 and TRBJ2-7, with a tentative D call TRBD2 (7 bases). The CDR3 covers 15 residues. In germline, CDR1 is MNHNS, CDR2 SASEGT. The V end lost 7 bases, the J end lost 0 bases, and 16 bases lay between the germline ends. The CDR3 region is CASTKGGANSYEQYF. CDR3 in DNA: TGTGCCAGCACCAAGGGGGGGGCTAACTCCTACGAGCAGTACTTC.

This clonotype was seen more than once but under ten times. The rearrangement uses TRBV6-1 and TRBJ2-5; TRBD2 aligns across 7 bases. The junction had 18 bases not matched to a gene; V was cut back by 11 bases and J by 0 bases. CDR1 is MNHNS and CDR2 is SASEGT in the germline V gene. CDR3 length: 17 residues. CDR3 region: CAWSRAGEVPYQETQYF. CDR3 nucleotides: TGTGCCTGGTCCCGTGCGGGGGAAGTCCCGTACCAAGAGACCCAGTACTTC.

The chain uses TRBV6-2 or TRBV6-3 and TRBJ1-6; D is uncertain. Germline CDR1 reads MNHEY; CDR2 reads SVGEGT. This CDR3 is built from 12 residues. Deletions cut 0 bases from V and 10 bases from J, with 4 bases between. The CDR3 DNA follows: TGTGCCAGCAGTTACTCAGAATCACCCCTCCACTTT. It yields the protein CASSYSESPLHF.